This paragraph covers one T cell receptor (beta chain) sequence. Its matching antigen is unknown. Sorting with CD45RO/CCR7/CD25/CD127/CD95/CD27 yielded naive, central memory, regulatory and stem-like memory CD4+ cells. Purity exceeded 95% in all sorted populations. The record originates from a study of beta chain features in type 1 diabetes. Findings and limits, study-wide: Within each of all four CD4+ subsets, Type 1 diabetes patients had TCRB CDR3s that were moderately but significantly shorter. VDJ junctions sequenced from type 1 diabetes patients showed fewer insertions and more deletions.

The whole isolated RNA underwent reverse transcription, so sequencing captured expressed TCRB transcripts. The assay was immunoSEQ multiplex PCR, and TCRdb's table has in-frame clones only and misses some. This sample carries 90,000 to 110,000 clones, roughly 43% of them seen once, and the ten largest clones take about 0.063%. The clonotype comes from a woman in her late teens or twenties in good health. Sample: stem cell memory CD4+ T cells from blood.

CDR3 DNA: TGCGCCAGCAGCCATCATGGGACTAGCACAGATACGCAGTATTTT. Its protein product is CASSHHGTSTDTQYF. The chain carries TRBV4-1 and TRBJ2-3, with D possibly matching TRBD2 (6 bases). Germline CDR1 and CDR2: MGHRA and YSYEKL. The V end was cut by 3 bases, the J end by 0 bases, with 10 bases between. There are 15 residues in the CDR3.